The T cell receptor beta chain under discussion was sequenced for a study of human CD8 memory T cell subsets. Enrichment of total CD8+ T cells was achieved using negative magnetic separation. By UMI-labeled 5' RACE, the TCR beta libraries were made. TCRdb re-called the 5' RACE reads; every CDR3 protein appears as one record, without DNA. The ten top clones account for approximately 31%, within a sample of around 3,500 distinct CDR3 sequences. In germline, CDR1 is SGHVS, CDR2 FNYEAQ. The CDR3 runs 18 residues. The sequencing input was CD8+ effector memory T cells (TEM) sorted from PBMCs. The sample's subset: effector memory CD8 T cells, CCR7- CD45RO+ CD95+. This chain connects TRBV7-6 to TRBJ2-3; the TCRdb D gene call, TRBD2, has no DNA to confirm it. This TCR came from a human donor in good health. The CDR3 loop reads CASSPLAGDDPGTDTQYF.